This record looks at one T cell receptor (beta chain) sequence and its context. Sequencing was performed with immunoSEQ multiplex PCR; in TCRdb, only in-frame clones are kept and a portion is missing. The sample yields under 300,000 clones, roughly 84% seen once. This sample is drawn from a study of blood T cell repertoires in COVID-19. V lost 4 bases and J lost 3; bases outside the gene matches: 3. Germline V CDR1 and CDR2: SEHNR, FQNEAQ (reference sequence). The CDR3 loop spans 14 amino acids. The gene calls are TRBV7-9 and TRBJ2-5; TRBD2 agrees at 9 bases. The origin of this receptor is a woman in her thirties or forties who had recovered from COVID-19. Sequencing was done on a sample of peripheral blood. CDR3 sequence: CASSSRTSEETQYF. Written as DNA, the CDR3 is TGTGCCAGCAGCTCCCGGACTAGCGAAGAGACCCAGTACTTC. The entire variable domain, with the rest obtained from reference TRBV7-9 and TRBJ2-5, is as follows: DTGVSQNPRHKITKRGQNVTFRCDPISEHNRLYWYRQTLGQGPEFLTYFQNEAQLEKSRLLSDRFSAERPKGSFSTLEIQRTEQGDSAMYLCASSSRTSEETQYFGPGTRLLVL.